These 17 T cell receptor beta chains share one sample of origin, sequenced in a study of Tregs in tolerant kidney transplant recipients (dated by TCRdb to the late 2010s). The method was the immunoSEQ multiplex PCR assay. TCRdb provides this immuneACCESS table in a form limited to in-frame rearrangements. Some clones are lacking; in checked studies, under half of them reflect an unresolved V gene, and why the rest are absent is not known. This sample has more than 90,000 clones in its table, and roughly nine tenths of those were observed once. Roughly 0.63% of the sample belongs to the ten largest clones. What was sequenced was CD4+ T cells from blood. All receptors come from a human donor in good health.

This chain uses TRBV9 with TRBJ2-2; TRBD1 aligns across 9 bases. The CDR3 contains 15 residues. Trimming cost V 2 bases and J 3 bases; bases outside gene matches: 2. Germline V gene sequence: CDR1 SGDLS, CDR2 YYNGEE. In DNA, the CDR3 is TGTGCCAGCAGCGTCGGGGACAGGGACACCGGGGAGCTGTTTTTT. Translation gives CASSVGDRDTGELFF. The whole variable domain, filled in from reference TRBV9 and TRBJ2-2, reads DSGVTQTPKHLITATGQRVTLRCSPRSGDLSVYWYQQSLDQGLQFLIQYYNGEERAKGNILERFSAQQFPDLHSELNLSSLELGDSALYFCASSVGDRDTGELFFGEGSRLTVL.

This chain joins TRBV5-1 and TRBJ2-7, with D perhaps TRBD2 (6 bases). Deletions cut 3 bases from V and 3 bases from J, with 10 bases between. There are 13 residues in the CDR3. Per germline, CDR1 SGHRS and CDR2 YFSETQ. CDR3 protein: CASSSGLNYEQYF. CDR3 bases: TGCGCCAGCAGCTCGGGACTGAACTACGAGCAGTACTTC. Together with reference TRBV5-1 and TRBJ2-7, the CDR3 gives the full variable domain: KAGVTQTPRYLIKTRGQQVTLSCSPISGHRSVSWYQQTPGQGLQFLFEYFSETQRNKGNFPGRFSGRQFSNSRSEMNVSTLELGDSALYLCASSSGLNYEQYFGPGTRLTVT.

The chain recombines TRBV5-1 with TRBJ2-4; the D gene could be TRBD1 or TRBD2 (5 bases each). CDR1 is SGHRS and CDR2 is YFSETQ in the germline V gene. Trimming removed 4 bases from V and 1 base from J, with 15 bases in between. The CDR3 totals 16 residues. This chain's CDR3 is CASSESTGAAKNIQYF. The CDR3 DNA reads as TGCGCCAGCAGCGAGAGCACCGGGGCGGCCAAAAACATTCAGTACTTC.

This chain uses TRBV7-8 with TRBJ2-7; TRBD1 matches at 7 bases. The CDR3 sequence is 15 residues long. Trimming took 4 bases from V and 4 from J; bases not matched to a gene: 10. Per the germline V gene, CDR1 is SGHVS and CDR2 is FQNEAQ. Here the CDR3 DNA reads TGTGCCAGCAGCTCCTCACCGGGACAGTTTTACGAGCAGTACTTC. It codes for CASSSSPGQFYEQYF.

V and J are TRBV5-1 and TRBJ1-1; unclear D gene. V was clipped by 4 bases and J by 4 bases, with 11 bases between them. Per germline, CDR1 SGHRS and CDR2 YFSETQ. The CDR3 is 13 residues long. The CDR3 DNA is TGCGCCAGCAGCCCGGGTGCAGGCACTGAAGCTTTCTTT. Translation gives CASSPGAGTEAFF.

This chain uses TRBV7-9 with TRBJ2-3, with 8 bases fitting TRBD2. CDR1 SEHNR and CDR2 FQNEAQ come from the germline V gene (reference sequence). This CDR3 has 14 amino acids. Germline trimming cut 2 bases from V and 5 bases from J; bases unmatched to any gene: 3. CDR3 in amino acids: CASSLKREIDTQYF. The CDR3 DNA sequence: TGTGCCAGCAGCTTAAAGCGGGAGATAGATACGCAGTATTTT.

This clone was seen a handful of times. The chain is built from TRBV2 and TRBJ2-2; no firm D call. V was shortened by 0 bases and J by 1 base, with 27 bases between the two germline ends. Germline CDR1 reads SNHLY; CDR2 reads FYNNEI. The CDR3 loop spans 22 amino acids. DNA of the CDR3: TGTGCCAGCAGTGAAGCATCGGAGTTATGGCGAAGATCCGACAAGAACACCGGGGAGCTGTTTTTT. Its protein product is CASSEASELWRRSDKNTGELFF.

The genes are TRBV7-2 and TRBJ2-7; D is unclear. V shed 1 base and J shed 3 bases, with 10 bases lying between them. This CDR3 has 14 residues. The germline V gene has CDR1 SGHTA and CDR2 FQGNSA. This chain's CDR3 is CASSLDGGVYEQYF. CDR3 in DNA: TGTGCCAGCAGCTTAGACGGCGGCGTCTACGAGCAGTACTTC.

The chain joins TRBV6-1 to TRBJ2-5, with D perhaps matching TRBD1 (5 bases). With 0 bases removed from V and 1 base from J, the gap between germline ends came to 9 bases. Germline lookup yields CDR1 MNHNS and CDR2 SASEGT. This CDR3 is 15 amino acids long. CDR3 nucleotides: TGTGCCAGCAGTGAAGCAGGGGTTGTCCAAGAGACCCAGTACTTC. It yields the protein CASSEAGVVQETQYF.

This chain connects TRBV15 to TRBJ1-5; 9 nucleotides agree with TRBD1. Germline trimming cut 2 bases from V and 0 bases from J; bases unmatched to any gene: 5. The germline gives CDR1 LNHNV, CDR2 YYDKDF (reference sequence). The CDR3 length is 17 residues. In DNA form, the CDR3 reads TGTGCCACCAGCAGAAACCGGGACAGGGATAGCAATCAGCCCCAGCATTTT. Its translation: CATSRNRDRDSNQPQHF.

The V and J genes are TRBV5-1 and TRBJ1-2; D is undetermined. The CDR3 spans 15 residues. Germline V CDR1 and CDR2: SGHRS, YFSETQ. Trimming removed 0 bases from V and 4 bases from J, with 13 bases in between. CDR3 protein: CASSLDGAGGYGYTF. In nucleotides, the CDR3 is TGCGCCAGCAGCTTGGATGGCGCAGGAGGCTATGGCTACACCTTC.

The chain couples TRBV5-1 to TRBJ1-4; D unclear. Germline loops: CDR1 SGHRS, CDR2 YFSETQ. This CDR3 has 17 residues. Trimming pared 2 bases from V and 0 bases from J, leaving 14 bases between. CDR3 sequence (DNA): TGCGCCAGCAGCTTAAGGGTAGTAGGTGCAACTAATGAAAAACTGTTTTTT. It is translated as CASSLRVVGATNEKLFF.

The chain employs TRBV18 and TRBJ1-4; 11 bases map to TRBD1. Germline trimming cut 3 bases from V and 7 bases from J; bases unmatched to any gene: 1. The CDR3 has 14 amino acids. Germline values: CDR1 KGHSH, CDR2 LQKENI. CDR3 region: CASSPGTGGEKLFF. In DNA, the CDR3 is TGTGCCAGCTCACCCGGGACAGGGGGTGAAAAACTGTTTTTT.

The rearrangement joins TRBV6-5 to TRBJ1-5, with 7 bases matching TRBD1. With V trimmed by 2 bases and J by 7 bases, 2 bases remained unmatched. This CDR3 contains 13 residues. Germline V CDR1 and CDR2: MNHEY, SVGAGI. The CDR3 region is CASSYRGPQPQHF. CDR3 nucleotides: TGTGCCAGCAGTTACAGGGGGCCACAGCCCCAGCATTTT.

This rearrangement joins TRBV6-6 to TRBJ1-1; no reliable D call. The CDR3 runs 16 residues. Per germline, CDR1 MNHNY and CDR2 SVGAGI (reference sequence). The ends were cut back, 2 bases at V and 1 base at J, with 14 bases in the middle. The CDR3 coding sequence is TGTGCCAGCAGTTACCTAGCGGCGGGAGGGAACACTGAAGCTTTCTTT. Protein: CASSYLAAGGNTEAFF.

The V and J genes are TRBV7-2 and TRBJ1-4; D ambiguous. Per the germline V gene, CDR1 is SGHTA and CDR2 is FQGNSA. The CDR3 is 14 residues long. V was trimmed by 3 bases and J by 0 bases, leaving 5 bases between them. CDR3 in amino acids: CASSFTTTNEKLFF. DNA for the CDR3: TGTGCCAGCAGCTTTACTACAACTAATGAAAAACTGTTTTTT.

The chain joins TRBV6-6 to TRBJ2-5; D may be TRBD2 (6 bases). Per the germline V gene, CDR1 is MNHNY and CDR2 is SVGAGI (reference sequence). The ends were cut back, 3 bases at V and 5 bases at J, with 10 bases in the middle. The CDR3 covers 13 residues. The CDR3 is CASSYNREETQYF. The CDR3 DNA is TGTGCCAGCAGTTATAACCGGGAGGAGACCCAGTACTTC.